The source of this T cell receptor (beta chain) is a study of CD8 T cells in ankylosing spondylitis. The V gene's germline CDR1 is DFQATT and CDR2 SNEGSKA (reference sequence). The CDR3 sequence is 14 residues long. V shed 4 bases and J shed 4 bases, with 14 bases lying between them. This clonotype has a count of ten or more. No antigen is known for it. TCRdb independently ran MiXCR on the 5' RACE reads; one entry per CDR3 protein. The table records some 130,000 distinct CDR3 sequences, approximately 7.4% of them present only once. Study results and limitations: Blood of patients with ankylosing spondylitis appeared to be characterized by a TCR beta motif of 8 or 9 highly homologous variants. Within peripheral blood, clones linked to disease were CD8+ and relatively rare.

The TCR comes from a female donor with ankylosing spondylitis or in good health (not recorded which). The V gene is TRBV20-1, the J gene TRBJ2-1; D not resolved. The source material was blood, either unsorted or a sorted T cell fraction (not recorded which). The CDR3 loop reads CSANGLGLYNEQFF. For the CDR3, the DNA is TGCAGTGCTAACGGGCTAGGATTATACAATGAGCAGTTCTTC.